This is a list of T cell receptor beta chains from one sample in a study of control samples from healthy donors and cancer patients. The repertoire was sequenced with immunoSEQ multiplex PCR; TCRdb's copy has only in-frame clones and lacks some. The sample holds about 89,000 clones, over 75% seen once. The sequenced sample was blood. The receptors shown here come from a woman aged 40 to 50 in good health. Both conserved end residues are part of each CDR3. D genes are given only for firm matches. Expanded clones are given a class, and other clones once, few, many or no size at all.

clone size	J gene	D gene	V gene	CDR3 protein	CDR3 DNA
few	TRBJ2-7	TRBD2	TRBV9	CASSPTGGTWTTEQYF	TGTGCCAGCAGCCCGACCGGGGGGACCTGGACTACGGAGCAGTACTTC
NA	TRBJ2-7	NA	TRBV5-1	CASSVEKLSYEQYF	TGCGCCAGCAGCGTGGAAAAGCTCTCCTACGAGCAGTACTTC
NA	TRBJ1-5	NA	TRBV10-3	CAISESGPSGEQPQHF	TGTGCCATCAGTGAGTCGGGCCCATCGGGTGAACAGCCCCAGCATTTT
NA	TRBJ1-6	NA	TRBV7-4	CASSFTGGSIGYNSPLHF	TGTGCCAGCAGCTTTACGGGGGGTAGCATCGGATATAATTCACCCCTCCACTTT
NA	TRBJ2-7	NA	TRBV12-3/TRBV12-4	CASSPDSYEQYF	TGTGCCAGCAGTCCGGACTCCTACGAGCAGTACTTC
NA	TRBJ2-2	NA	TRBV10-3	CAISVGPEVGELFF	TGTGCCATCAGTGTCGGCCCCGAGGTCGGGGAGCTGTTTTTT
NA	TRBJ1-1	NA	TRBV3-1/TRBV3-2	CASSPWGNRAQAFF	TGTGCCAGCAGCCCGTGGGGGAACAGGGCCCAAGCTTTCTTT
NA	TRBJ2-5	TRBD2	TRBV12-3/TRBV12-4	CASSSLAGGAQYF	TGTGCCAGCAGTTCCCTAGCGGGGGGGGCCCAGTACTTC
NA	TRBJ1-1	NA	TRBV7-2	CASSSDRNTEAFF	TGTGCCAGCAGCTCCGACAGGAACACTGAAGCTTTCTTT
NA	TRBJ1-2	NA	TRBV4-3	CASSQDWAGPFYGYTF	TGCGCCAGCAGCCAAGATTGGGCAGGCCCTTTCTATGGCTACACCTTC
once	TRBJ1-5	NA	TRBV7-8	CASSLAGGYNQPQHF	TGTGCCAGCAGCTTAGCGGGAGGTTACAATCAGCCCCAGCATTTT